This T cell receptor beta chain comes out of a study of blood T cell repertoires in COVID-19. Germline-derived CDR1 and CDR2 are WSHSY and SAAADI. The CDR3 totals 14 residues. Losses at the gene ends were 7 bases for V and 3 bases for J; bases not matched to a gene: 4. This clone is judged medium-sized. Profiled with immunoSEQ multiplex PCR; TCRdb holds only in-frame clones, not every one. The sample carries 44,000 or so clones, around 84% recorded once. This sequence joins TRBV10-2 and TRBJ1-5, with 9 bases that match TRBD1. The material sequenced was peripheral blood. The clonotype was recovered from a man aged 45 to 65 with active COVID-19. As DNA, the CDR3 is TGCGCCAGCACAGGACAGGGGAACAATCAGCCCCAGCATTTT. This codes for CASTGQGNNQPQHF.